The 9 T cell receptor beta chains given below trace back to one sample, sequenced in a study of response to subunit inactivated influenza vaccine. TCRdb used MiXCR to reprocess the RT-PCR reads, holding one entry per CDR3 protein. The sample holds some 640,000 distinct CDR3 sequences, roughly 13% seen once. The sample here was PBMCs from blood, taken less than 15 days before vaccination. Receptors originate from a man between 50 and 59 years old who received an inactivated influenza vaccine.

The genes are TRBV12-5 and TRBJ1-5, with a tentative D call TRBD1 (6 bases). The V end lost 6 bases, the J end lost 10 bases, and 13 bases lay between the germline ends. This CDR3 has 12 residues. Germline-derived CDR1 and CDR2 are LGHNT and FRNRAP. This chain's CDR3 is CASGQGIGPQHF. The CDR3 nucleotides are TGTGCTAGTGGACAGGGTATAGGTCCCCAGCATTTT.

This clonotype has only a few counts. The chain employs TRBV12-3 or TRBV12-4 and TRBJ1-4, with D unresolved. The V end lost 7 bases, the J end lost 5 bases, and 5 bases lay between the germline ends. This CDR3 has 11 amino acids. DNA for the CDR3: TGTGCCAGCACTCCGAATGAAAAACTGTTTTTT. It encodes CASTPNEKLFF.

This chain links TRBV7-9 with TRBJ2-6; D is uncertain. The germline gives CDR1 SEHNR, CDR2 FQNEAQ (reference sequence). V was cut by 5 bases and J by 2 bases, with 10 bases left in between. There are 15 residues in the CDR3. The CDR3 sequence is CASSNYLAGANVLTF. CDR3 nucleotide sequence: TGTGCCAGCAGCAACTATCTGGCTGGGGCCAACGTCCTGACTTTC. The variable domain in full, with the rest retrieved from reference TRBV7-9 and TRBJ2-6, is DTGVSQNPRHKITKRGQNVTFRCDPISEHNRLYWYRQTLGQGPEFLTYFQNEAQLEKSRLLSDRFSAERPKGSFSTLEIQRTEQGDSAMYLCASSNYLAGANVLTFGAGSRLTVL.

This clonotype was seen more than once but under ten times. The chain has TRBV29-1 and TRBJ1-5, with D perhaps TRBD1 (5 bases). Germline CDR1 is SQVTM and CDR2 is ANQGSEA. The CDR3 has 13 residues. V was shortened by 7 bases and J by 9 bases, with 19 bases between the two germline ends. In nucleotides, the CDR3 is TGCAGCGCCGCCGCAAAAGCCCAGGGGCCCCAGCATTTT. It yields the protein CSAAAKAQGPQHF.

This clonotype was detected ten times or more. The CDR3 region is CASSYSSGSYEQYF. CDR3 coding DNA: TGTGCCAGCAGTTACTCGTCAGGGTCTTACGAGCAGTACTTC. The rearrangement joins TRBV6-2 or TRBV6-3 to TRBJ2-7; TRBD1 is a possible D gene (5 bases). Germline values: CDR1 MNHEY, CDR2 SVGEGT. This CDR3 is built from 14 residues. Trimming took off 0 bases at V and 4 bases at J, with 10 bases between the two ends.

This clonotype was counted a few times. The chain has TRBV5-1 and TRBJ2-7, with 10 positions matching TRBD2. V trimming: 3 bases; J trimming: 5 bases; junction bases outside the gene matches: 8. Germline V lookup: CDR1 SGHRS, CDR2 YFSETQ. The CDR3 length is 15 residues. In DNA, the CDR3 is TGCGCCAGCAGCTCCCGGGGGAGCGGGAGGGACGAGCAGTACTTC. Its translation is CASSSRGSGRDEQYF.

CDR3 bases: TGTGCCACCAGTCGGTCGGAATATCGGAATGAGCAGTTCTTC. It yields the protein CATSRSEYRNEQFF. The chain has TRBV24-1 and TRBJ2-1; the D is unclear. The germline V and J ends were trimmed by 6 bases and 7 bases, with 15 bases remaining between them. CDR3 length equals 14 residues. Germline CDR1 and CDR2: KGHDR and SFDVKD.

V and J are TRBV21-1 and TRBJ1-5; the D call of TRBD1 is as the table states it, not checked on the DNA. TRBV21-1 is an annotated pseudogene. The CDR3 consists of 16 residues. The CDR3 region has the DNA TGTGCCAGCAGCGCTAATCGGGATTATAGCAATCAGCCCCAGCATTTT. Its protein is CASSANRDYSNQPQHF.

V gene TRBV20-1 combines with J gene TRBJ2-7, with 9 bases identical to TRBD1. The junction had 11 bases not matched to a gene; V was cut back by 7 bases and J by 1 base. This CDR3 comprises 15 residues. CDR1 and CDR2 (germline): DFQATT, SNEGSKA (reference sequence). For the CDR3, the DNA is TGCAGTGTGGACAGGGGACTTAGTAGGTCCTACGAGCAGTACTTC. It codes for CSVDRGLSRSYEQYF.